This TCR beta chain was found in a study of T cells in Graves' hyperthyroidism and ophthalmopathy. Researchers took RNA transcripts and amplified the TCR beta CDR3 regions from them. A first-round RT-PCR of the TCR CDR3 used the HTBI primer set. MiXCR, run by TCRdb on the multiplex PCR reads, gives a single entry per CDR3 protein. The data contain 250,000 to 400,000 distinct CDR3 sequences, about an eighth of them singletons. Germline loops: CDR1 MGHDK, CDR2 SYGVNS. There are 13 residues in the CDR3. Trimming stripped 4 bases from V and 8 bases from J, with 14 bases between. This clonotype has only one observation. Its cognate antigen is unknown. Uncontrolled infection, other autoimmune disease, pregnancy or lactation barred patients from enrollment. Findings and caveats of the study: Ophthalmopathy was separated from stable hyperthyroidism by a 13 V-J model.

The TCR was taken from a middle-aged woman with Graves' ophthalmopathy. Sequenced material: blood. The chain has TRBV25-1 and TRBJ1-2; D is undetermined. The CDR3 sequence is CASSGSAPKGYTF. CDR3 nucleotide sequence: TGTGCCAGCAGTGGGTCAGCCCCTAAGGGCTACACCTTC.